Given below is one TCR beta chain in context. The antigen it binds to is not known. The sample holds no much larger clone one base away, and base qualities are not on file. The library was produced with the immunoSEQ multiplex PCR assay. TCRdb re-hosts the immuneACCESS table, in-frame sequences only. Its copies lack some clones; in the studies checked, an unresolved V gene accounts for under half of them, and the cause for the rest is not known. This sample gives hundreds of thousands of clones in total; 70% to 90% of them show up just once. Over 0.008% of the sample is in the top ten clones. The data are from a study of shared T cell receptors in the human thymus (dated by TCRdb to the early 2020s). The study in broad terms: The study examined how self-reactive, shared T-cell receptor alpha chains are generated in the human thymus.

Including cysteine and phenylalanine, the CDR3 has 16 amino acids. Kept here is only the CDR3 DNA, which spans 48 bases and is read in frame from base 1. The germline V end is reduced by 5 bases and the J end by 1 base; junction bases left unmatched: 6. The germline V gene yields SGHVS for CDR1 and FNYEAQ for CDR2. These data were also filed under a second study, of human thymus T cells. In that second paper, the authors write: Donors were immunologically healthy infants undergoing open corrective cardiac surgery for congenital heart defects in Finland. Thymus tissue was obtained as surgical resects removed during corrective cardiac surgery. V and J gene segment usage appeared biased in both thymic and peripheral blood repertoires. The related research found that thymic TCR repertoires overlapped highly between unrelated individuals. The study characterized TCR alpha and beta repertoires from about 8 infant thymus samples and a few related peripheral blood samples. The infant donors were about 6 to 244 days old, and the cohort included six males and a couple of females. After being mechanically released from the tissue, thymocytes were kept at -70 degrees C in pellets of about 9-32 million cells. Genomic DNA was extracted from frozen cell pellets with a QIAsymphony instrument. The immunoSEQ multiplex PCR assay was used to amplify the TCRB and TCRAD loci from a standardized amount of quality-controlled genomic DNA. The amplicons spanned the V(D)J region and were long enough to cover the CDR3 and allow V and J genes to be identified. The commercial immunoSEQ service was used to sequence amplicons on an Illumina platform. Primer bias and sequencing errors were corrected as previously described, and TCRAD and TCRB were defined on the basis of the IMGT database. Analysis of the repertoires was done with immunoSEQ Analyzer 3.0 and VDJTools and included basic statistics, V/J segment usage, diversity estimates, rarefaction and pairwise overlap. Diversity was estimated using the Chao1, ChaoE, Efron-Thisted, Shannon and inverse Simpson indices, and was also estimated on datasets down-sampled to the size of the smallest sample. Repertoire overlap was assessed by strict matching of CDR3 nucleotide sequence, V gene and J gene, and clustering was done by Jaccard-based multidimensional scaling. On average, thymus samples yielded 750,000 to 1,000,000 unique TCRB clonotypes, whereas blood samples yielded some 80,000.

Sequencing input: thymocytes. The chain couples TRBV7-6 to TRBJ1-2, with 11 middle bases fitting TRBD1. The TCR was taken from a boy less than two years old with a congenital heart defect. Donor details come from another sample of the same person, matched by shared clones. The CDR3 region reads CASSPGQGALNYGYTF. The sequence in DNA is TGTGCCAGCAGCCCCGGACAGGGGGCGCTTAACTATGGCTACACCTTC. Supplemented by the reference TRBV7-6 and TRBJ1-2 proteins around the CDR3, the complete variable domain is GAGVSQSPRYKVTKRGQDVALRCDPISGHVSLYWYRQALGQGPEFLTYFNYEAQQDKSGLPNDRFSAERPEGSISTLTIQRTEQRDSAMYRCASSPGQGALNYGYTFGSGTRLTVV.